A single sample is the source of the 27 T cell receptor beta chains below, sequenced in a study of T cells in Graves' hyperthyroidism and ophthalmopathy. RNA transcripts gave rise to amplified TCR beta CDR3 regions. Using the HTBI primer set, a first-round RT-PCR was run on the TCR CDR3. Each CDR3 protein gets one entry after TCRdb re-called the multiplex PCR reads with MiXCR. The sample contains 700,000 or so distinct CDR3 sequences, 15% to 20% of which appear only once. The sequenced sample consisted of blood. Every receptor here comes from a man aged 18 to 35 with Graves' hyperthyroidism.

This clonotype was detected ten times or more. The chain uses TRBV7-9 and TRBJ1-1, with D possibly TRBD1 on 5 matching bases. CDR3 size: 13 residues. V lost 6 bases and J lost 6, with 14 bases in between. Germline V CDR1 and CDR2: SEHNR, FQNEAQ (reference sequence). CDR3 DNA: TGTGCCAGCAGGAAAGAGGGGCTCGCTGAAGCTTTCTTT. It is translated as CASRKEGLAEAFF.

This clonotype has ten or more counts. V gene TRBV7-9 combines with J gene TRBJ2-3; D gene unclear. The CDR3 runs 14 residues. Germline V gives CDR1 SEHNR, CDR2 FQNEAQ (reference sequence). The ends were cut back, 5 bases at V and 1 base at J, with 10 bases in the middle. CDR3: CASSASGGTDTQYF. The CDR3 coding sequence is TGTGCCAGCAGCGCCAGTGGCGGCACAGATACGCAGTATTTT. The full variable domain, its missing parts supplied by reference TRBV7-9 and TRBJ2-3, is DTGVSQNPRHKITKRGQNVTFRCDPISEHNRLYWYRQTLGQGPEFLTYFQNEAQLEKSRLLSDRFSAERPKGSFSTLEIQRTEQGDSAMYLCASSASGGTDTQYFGPGTRLTVL.

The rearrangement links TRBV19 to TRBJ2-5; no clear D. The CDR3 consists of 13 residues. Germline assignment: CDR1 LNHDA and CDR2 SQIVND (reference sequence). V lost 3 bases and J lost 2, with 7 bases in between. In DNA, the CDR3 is TGTGCCAGTAGTATCGGACCGCAAGAGACCCAGTACTTC. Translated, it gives CASSIGPQETQYF.

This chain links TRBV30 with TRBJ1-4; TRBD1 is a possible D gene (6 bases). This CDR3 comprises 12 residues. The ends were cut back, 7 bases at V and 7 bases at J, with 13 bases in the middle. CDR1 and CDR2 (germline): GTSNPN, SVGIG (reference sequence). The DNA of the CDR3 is TGTGCCTCTACAAGACAGGCTGAAAAACTGTTTTTT. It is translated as CASTRQAEKLFF.

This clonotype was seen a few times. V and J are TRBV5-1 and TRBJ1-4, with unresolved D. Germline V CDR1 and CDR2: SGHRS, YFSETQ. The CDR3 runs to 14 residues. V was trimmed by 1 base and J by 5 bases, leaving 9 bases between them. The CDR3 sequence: CASSLYNRNEKLFF. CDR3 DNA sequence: TGCGCCAGCAGCTTGTATAACCGGAATGAAAAACTGTTTTTT.

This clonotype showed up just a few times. This CDR3 is CASSLGRELFF. The CDR3 nucleotides read TGTGCCAGCAGCCTTGGTCGCGAGCTGTTTTTT. This sequence joins TRBV12-3 or TRBV12-4 and TRBJ2-2, with unresolved D. The CDR3 spans 11 residues. Deletions cut 6 bases from V and 11 bases from J, with 10 bases between.

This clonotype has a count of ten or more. The CDR3 protein is CATSGDSQETQYF. As DNA, the CDR3 is TGTGCCACCAGTGGGGACAGCCAAGAGACCCAGTACTTC. The chain couples TRBV24-1 to TRBJ2-5, with 7 bases identical to TRBD1. Germline V gives CDR1 KGHDR, CDR2 SFDVKD. The CDR3 has 13 amino acids. After removal of 5 bases from V and 1 base from J, the junction contained 0 bases not matched to a gene.

The CDR3 DNA reads as TGTGCCAGCAGCGTAGACAGGGGTACTCCTGGAAACACCATATATTTT. This gives the protein CASSVDRGTPGNTIYF. The rearrangement links TRBV9 to TRBJ1-3; TRBD1 matches at 7 bases. The germline V gene has CDR1 SGDLS and CDR2 YYNGEE. The CDR3 runs 16 residues. With 0 bases clipped from V and 2 bases from J, the junction kept 5 bases outside the gene matches.

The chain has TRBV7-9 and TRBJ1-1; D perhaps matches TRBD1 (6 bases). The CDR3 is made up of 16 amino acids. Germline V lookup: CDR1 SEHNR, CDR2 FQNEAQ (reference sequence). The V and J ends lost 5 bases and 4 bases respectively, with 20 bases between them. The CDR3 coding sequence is TGTGCCAGCAGCCATTGGGGGGGGGCAGTGGGCACTGAAGCTTTCTTT. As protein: CASSHWGGAVGTEAFF.

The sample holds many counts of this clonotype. This CDR3 reads CASSDRRIYGYTF. DNA of the CDR3: TGTGCCAGCAGTGACCGGCGGATCTATGGCTACACCTTC. The chain is built from TRBV2 and TRBJ1-2, with unresolved D. The germline V gene has CDR1 SNHLY and CDR2 FYNNEI. There are 13 residues in the CDR3. The germline V and J ends were trimmed by 3 bases and 4 bases, with 9 bases remaining between them.

The CDR3 protein is CSARVPGLTPYTQYF. The CDR3 nucleotides are TGCAGTGCTAGGGTCCCAGGGCTAACTCCTTATACGCAGTATTTT. The chain combines TRBV20-1 with TRBJ2-3; D might be TRBD1 (5 bases). The ends were cut back, 3 bases at V and 7 bases at J, with 20 bases in the middle. The CDR3 is 15 amino acids. Germline CDR1 and CDR2: DFQATT and SNEGSKA (reference sequence).

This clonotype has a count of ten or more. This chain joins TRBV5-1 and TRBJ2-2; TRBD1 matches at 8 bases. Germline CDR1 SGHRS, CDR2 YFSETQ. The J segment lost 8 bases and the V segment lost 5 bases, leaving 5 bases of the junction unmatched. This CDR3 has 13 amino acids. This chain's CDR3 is CASSGQGQGELFF. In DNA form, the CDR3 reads TGCGCCAGCAGTGGACAGGGCCAAGGGGAGCTGTTTTTT.

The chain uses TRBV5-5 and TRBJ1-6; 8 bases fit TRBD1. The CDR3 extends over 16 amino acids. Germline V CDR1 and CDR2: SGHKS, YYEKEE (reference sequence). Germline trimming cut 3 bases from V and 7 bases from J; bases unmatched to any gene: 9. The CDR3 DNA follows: TGTGCCAGCAGCTCAGGGGCCAGGGGGCTAAATTCACCCCTCCACTTT. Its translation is CASSSGARGLNSPLHF.

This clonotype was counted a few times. Here the CDR3 reads CASSFLNDGNTEAFF. CDR3 nucleotides: TGTGCCAGCAGCTTCCTAAACGACGGGAACACTGAAGCTTTCTTT. V and J are TRBV13 and TRBJ1-1; no reliable D call. V shed 3 bases and J shed 1 base, with 12 bases lying between them. The CDR3 extends over 15 amino acids. Germline V lookup: CDR1 PRHDT, CDR2 FYEKMQ (reference sequence).

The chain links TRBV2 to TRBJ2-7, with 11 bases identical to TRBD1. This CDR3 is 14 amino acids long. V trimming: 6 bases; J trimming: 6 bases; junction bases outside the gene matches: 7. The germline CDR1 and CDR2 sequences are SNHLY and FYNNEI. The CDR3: CASRTGQGGTEQYF. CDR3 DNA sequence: TGTGCCAGCAGGACGGGACAGGGGGGGACCGAGCAGTACTTC.

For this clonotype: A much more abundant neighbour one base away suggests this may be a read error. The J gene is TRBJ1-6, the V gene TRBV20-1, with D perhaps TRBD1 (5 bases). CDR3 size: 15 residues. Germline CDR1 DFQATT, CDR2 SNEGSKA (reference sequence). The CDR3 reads CSAFRGGSYNPPLHF. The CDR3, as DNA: TGCAGTGCCTTCCGGGGGGGGTCCTATAATCCACCCCTCCACTTT.

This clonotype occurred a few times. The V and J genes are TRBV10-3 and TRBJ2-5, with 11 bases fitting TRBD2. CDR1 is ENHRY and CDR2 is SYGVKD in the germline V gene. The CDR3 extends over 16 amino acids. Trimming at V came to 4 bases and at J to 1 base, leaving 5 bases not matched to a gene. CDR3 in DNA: TGTGCCATCAGTGGGGAGGGACTAGCGGTCCAAGAGACCCAGTACTTC. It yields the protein CAISGEGLAVQETQYF.

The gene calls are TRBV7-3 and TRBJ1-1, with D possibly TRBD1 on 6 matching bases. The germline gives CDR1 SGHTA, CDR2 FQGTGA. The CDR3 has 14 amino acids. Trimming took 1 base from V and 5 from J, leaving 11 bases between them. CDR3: CASSLMGARTEAFF. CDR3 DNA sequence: TGTGCCAGCAGCTTAATGGGGGCGCGTACTGAAGCTTTCTTT.

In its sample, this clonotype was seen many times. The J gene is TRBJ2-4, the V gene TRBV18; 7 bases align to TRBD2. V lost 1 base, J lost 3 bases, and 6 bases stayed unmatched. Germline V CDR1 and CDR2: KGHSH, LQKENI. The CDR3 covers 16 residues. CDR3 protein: CASSPRPGEGKNIQYF. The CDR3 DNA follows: TGTGCCAGCTCACCACGGCCGGGGGAGGGCAAAAACATTCAGTACTTC.

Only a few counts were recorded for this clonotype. CDR3 amino acids: CASSSIGPTAYEQYF. The CDR3 DNA reads as TGCGCCAGCAGCTCAATCGGACCCACCGCCTACGAGCAGTACTTC. V is TRBV5-1 and J is TRBJ2-7, with D unresolved. CDR1 is SGHRS and CDR2 is YFSETQ in the germline V gene. CDR3 length equals 15 residues. V was cut by 3 bases and J by 2 bases, with 15 bases left in between.

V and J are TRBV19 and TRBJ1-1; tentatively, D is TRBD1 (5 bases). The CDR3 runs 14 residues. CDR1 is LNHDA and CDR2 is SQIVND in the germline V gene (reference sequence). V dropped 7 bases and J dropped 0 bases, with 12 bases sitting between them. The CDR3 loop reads CASKGSVMNTEAFF. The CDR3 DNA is TGTGCCAGTAAGGGGAGTGTGATGAACACTGAAGCTTTCTTT.

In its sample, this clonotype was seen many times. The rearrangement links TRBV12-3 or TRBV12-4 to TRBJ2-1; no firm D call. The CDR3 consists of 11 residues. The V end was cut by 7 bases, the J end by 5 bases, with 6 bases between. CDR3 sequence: CASTENNEQFF. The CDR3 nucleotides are TGTGCCAGCACCGAGAACAATGAGCAGTTCTTC.

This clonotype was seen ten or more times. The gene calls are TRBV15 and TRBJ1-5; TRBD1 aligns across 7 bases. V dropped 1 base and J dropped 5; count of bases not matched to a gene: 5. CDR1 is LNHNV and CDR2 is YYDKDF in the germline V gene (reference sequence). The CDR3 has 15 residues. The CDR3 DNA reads TGTGCCACCAGCAGAGGGCCGGGACAGTATCAGCCCCAGCATTTT. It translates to CATSRGPGQYQPQHF.

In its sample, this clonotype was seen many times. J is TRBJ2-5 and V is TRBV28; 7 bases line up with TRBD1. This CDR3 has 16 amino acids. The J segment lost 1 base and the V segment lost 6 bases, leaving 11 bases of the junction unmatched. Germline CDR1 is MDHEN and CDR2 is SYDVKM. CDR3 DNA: TGTGCCAGCAGCTCCACAGGGGTCACCCTCCAAGAGACCCAGTACTTC. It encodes CASSSTGVTLQETQYF.

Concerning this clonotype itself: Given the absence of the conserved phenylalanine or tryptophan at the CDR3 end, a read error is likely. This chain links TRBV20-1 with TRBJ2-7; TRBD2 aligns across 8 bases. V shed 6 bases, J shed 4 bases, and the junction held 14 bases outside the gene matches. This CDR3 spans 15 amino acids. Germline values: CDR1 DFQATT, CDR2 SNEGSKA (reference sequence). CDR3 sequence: CSALPGASGHYEQYL. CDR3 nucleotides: TGCAGTGCCCTCCCCGGGGCTAGCGGGCATTACGAGCAGTACCTC.

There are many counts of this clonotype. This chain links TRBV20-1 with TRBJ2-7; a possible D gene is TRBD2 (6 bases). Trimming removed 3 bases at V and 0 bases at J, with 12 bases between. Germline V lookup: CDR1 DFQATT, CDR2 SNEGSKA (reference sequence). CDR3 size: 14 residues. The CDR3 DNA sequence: TGCAGTGCTAGGACGGGAGACAGCTCCTACGAGCAGTACTTC. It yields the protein CSARTGDSSYEQYF.

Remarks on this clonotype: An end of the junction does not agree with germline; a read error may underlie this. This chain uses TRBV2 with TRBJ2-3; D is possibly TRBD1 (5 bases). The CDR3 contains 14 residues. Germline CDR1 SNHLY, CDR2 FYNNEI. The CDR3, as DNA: TGTGCCAGCAGTGAGAATAGCCACACAGGTACGCAGTATTTT. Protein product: CASSENSHTGTQYF.